A single sample gave rise to the 27 T cell receptor beta chains below, sequenced in a study of blood T cells in healthy people across ages. A J-beta primer mix and a sample-barcoded 5' primer were used in a second PCR of roughly 6 to 11 cycles. Each CDR3 protein gets one entry after TCRdb re-called the 5' RACE reads with MiXCR. The data show approximately 690,000 distinct CDR3 sequences, roughly 50% seen once. Sequenced: blood. These receptors all stem from a man in his sixties in good health.

The V gene is TRBV7-9, the J gene TRBJ1-4, with 8 bases aligning to TRBD1. Germline lookup yields CDR1 SEHNR and CDR2 FQNEAQ (reference sequence). The CDR3 is 14 residues long. Trimming cost V 5 bases and J 4 bases; bases outside gene matches: 3. CDR3 sequence reads: CASSNDRGNEKLFF. The DNA for the CDR3 is TGTGCCAGCAGCAATGACAGGGGTAATGAAAAACTGTTTTTT.

J is TRBJ2-1 and V is TRBV5-1, with 12 positions matching TRBD2. This CDR3 comprises 16 residues. Unmatched junction bases numbered 5, after V lost 7 bases and J lost 0 bases. CDR1 SGHRS and CDR2 YFSETQ come from the germline V gene. The CDR3 reads CASAGTSGFSYNEQFF. The DNA for the CDR3 is TGCGCCAGCGCCGGGACTAGCGGGTTCTCCTACAATGAGCAGTTCTTC.

The chain is built from TRBV6-1 and TRBJ1-2; 7 nucleotides line up with TRBD1. The CDR3 consists of 14 residues. The germline V gene encodes CDR1 MNHNS and CDR2 SASEGT. J was trimmed by 4 bases and V by 5 bases; bases with no gene match: 7. CDR3: CASSTRDRFYGYTF. The DNA of the CDR3 is TGTGCCAGCAGTACCCGGGACAGATTCTATGGCTACACCTTC.

The rearrangement uses TRBV3-1 and TRBJ2-3; possibly TRBD1 or TRBD2 for D (5 bases each). The germline V and J ends were trimmed by 3 bases and 4 bases, with 11 bases remaining between them. From germline, CDR1 is LGHDT and CDR2 YNNKEL (reference sequence). The CDR3 totals 14 residues. CDR3 sequence (DNA): TGTGCCAGCAGCCATTCGAGGGGACCAGATACGCAGTATTTT. Its protein product is CASSHSRGPDTQYF.

This clonotype has only one observation. The junction departs from germline at one end; a sequencing error may be responsible. The chain carries TRBV5-1 and TRBJ2-3; possibly TRBD2 for D (6 bases). CDR3 length: 15 residues. Looked up from germline, CDR1 is SGHRS and CDR2 is YFSETQ. The CDR3 DNA sequence: TGCACCAGCAGCTTCCGCGGGGCATCCACAGATACGCAGTATTTT. It specifies CTSSFRGASTDTQYF.

The chain employs TRBV29-1 and TRBJ1-2, with D unresolved. The CDR3 is 9 residues long. The V gene lost 0 bases and the J gene lost 7 bases, with 0 bases spanning the gap. Germline-derived CDR1 and CDR2 are SQVTM and ANQGSEA. The CDR3 sequence: CSVEDGYTF. The DNA for the CDR3 is TGCAGCGTTGAAGATGGCTACACCTTC.

Of note for this clonotype: Mismatch with germline at one junction end may stem from a read error. CDR3 region: CAISSFGQNQGTQYF. In DNA form, the CDR3 reads TGTGCCATCAGCTCATTCGGACAGAACCAAGGGACCCAGTACTTC. The chain recombines TRBV10-3 with TRBJ2-5; the D gene is possibly TRBD1 (6 bases). The CDR3 runs 15 residues. The germline gives CDR1 ENHRY, CDR2 SYGVKD.

V gene TRBV28 combines with J gene TRBJ2-2; weak D call: TRBD2 (5 bases). The length of the CDR3 is 14 residues. V was cut by 4 bases and J by 4 bases, with 10 bases left in between. Per germline, CDR1 MDHEN and CDR2 SYDVKM. CDR3: CASSSPGSTGELFF. In DNA form, the CDR3 reads TGTGCCAGCAGTTCGCCGGGGAGCACCGGGGAGCTGTTTTTT.

This clonotype was observed a few times. The chain uses TRBV12-3 or TRBV12-4 and TRBJ2-1; 14 bases align to TRBD2. The J call is uncertain, as TRBJ2-7 better fits the DNA end. This CDR3 has 16 amino acids. The CDR3 region is CASSQGTSGGTYEQYF. The CDR3 region has the DNA TGTGCCAGCAGCCAAGGGACTAGCGGGGGAACCTACGAGCAGTACTTC.

This chain uses TRBV20-1 with TRBJ2-3; 7 bases match TRBD1. The length of the CDR3 is 14 residues. Germline values: CDR1 DFQATT, CDR2 SNEGSKA (reference sequence). The ends lost 6 bases at V and 4 bases at J; junction bases unmatched: 10. CDR3: CSALGQSGPDTQYF. CDR3 sequence (DNA): TGCAGTGCCCTGGGACAGTCGGGCCCAGATACGCAGTATTTT.

The V and J genes are TRBV11-2 and TRBJ2-5; the match to TRBD2 covers 11 bases. The CDR3 has 16 amino acids. Unmatched junction bases numbered 6, after V lost 4 bases and J lost 2 bases. Germline V CDR1 and CDR2: SGHAT, FQNNGV. CDR3 DNA: TGTGCCAGCAGCTCGGGGGGGACTAGCGGACAAGAGACCCAGTACTTC. The encoded protein is CASSSGGTSGQETQYF. The whole variable domain, filled in from reference TRBV11-2 and TRBJ2-5, reads EAGVAQSPRYKIIEKRQSVAFWCNPISGHATLYWYQQILGQGPKLLIQFQNNGVVDDSQLPKDRFSAERLKGVDSTLKIQPAKLEDSAVYLCASSSGGTSGQETQYFGPGTRLLVL.

This clonotype showed up just a few times. The gene calls are TRBV5-1 and TRBJ2-4; D unresolved. The V gene's germline CDR1 is SGHRS and CDR2 YFSETQ. V was cut by 4 bases and J by 6 bases, with 14 bases left in between. CDR3 length: 14 amino acids. The CDR3 coding sequence is TGCGCCAGCAGCCCCATGGATCCCAGAAACATTCAGTACTTC. Residues: CASSPMDPRNIQYF.

The chain employs TRBV12-3 or TRBV12-4 and TRBJ2-5; D is possibly TRBD1 or TRBD2 (5 bases each). V shed 3 bases and J shed 13 bases, with 15 bases lying between them. The CDR3 spans 12 residues. The CDR3 is CASSFRGLGRYF. CDR3 bases: TGTGCCAGCAGTTTTAGGGGATTGGGACGGTACTTC.

The chain employs TRBV11-2 and TRBJ2-7; D perhaps matches TRBD1 (5 bases). Trimming pared 1 base from V and 0 bases from J, leaving 16 bases between. This CDR3 comprises 17 residues. Per germline, CDR1 SGHAT and CDR2 FQNNGV. The CDR3: CASSLVAAGPLSYEQYF. The CDR3 DNA reads TGTGCCAGCAGCTTAGTCGCGGCAGGGCCGCTCTCCTACGAGCAGTACTTC.

This clonotype was seen at least ten times. The chain carries TRBV2 and TRBJ1-1; unclear D gene. CDR1 SNHLY and CDR2 FYNNEI come from the germline V gene. Trimming cost V 2 bases and J 2 bases, with 12 bases left between them. CDR3 length: 15 amino acids. DNA of the CDR3: TGTGCCAGCAGTGAAAGGGTTGGCAGAAACACTGAAGCTTTCTTT. Translating gives CASSERVGRNTEAFF.

The table lists this clonotype with a few counts. V usage is TRBV4-2 and J usage is TRBJ2-1, with 7 bases identical to TRBD1. J was trimmed by 2 bases and V by 0 bases; bases with no gene match: 4. This CDR3 has 16 amino acids. Germline V gives CDR1 LGHNA, CDR2 YNFKEQ. CDR3 region: CASSQDPQGAYNEQFF. In DNA form, the CDR3 reads TGTGCCAGCAGCCAAGATCCGCAGGGGGCCTACAATGAGCAGTTCTTC.

This sequence joins TRBV6-5 and TRBJ1-1; D ambiguous. The CDR3 loop spans 11 amino acids. The germline V gene has CDR1 MNHEY and CDR2 SVGAGI. V lost 6 bases and J lost 5, with 7 bases in between. In DNA form, the CDR3 reads TGTGCCAGCAGCCGGGAGACTGAAGCTTTCTTT. Its translation is CASSRETEAFF.

A single count supports this clonotype. This sequence joins TRBV7-2 and TRBJ2-4, with D possibly being TRBD1 (6 bases). The assigned J gene may be wrong: the sequence end matches TRBJ2-7 better. This CDR3 is 15 amino acids long. Germline V gives CDR1 SGHTA, CDR2 FQGNSA. This CDR3 reads CASSPGGQRSYEQYF. CDR3 bases: TGTGCCAGCAGCCCCGGTGGACAGCGCTCCTACGAGCAGTACTTC.

Only a few counts were recorded for this clonotype. CDR3 protein: CASSGSQGYEQYF. In DNA, the CDR3 is TGTGCCAGCAGCGGAAGCCAGGGGTACGAGCAGTACTTC. The rearrangement joins TRBV9 to TRBJ2-7, with D perhaps matching TRBD1 (6 bases). Germline CDR1 and CDR2: SGDLS and YYNGEE. Between the trimmed V and J ends, which lost 3 bases and 4 bases, there was a span of 11 bases. This CDR3 contains 13 residues.

This chain joins TRBV20-1 and TRBJ2-1; D gene uncertain. V shed 3 bases and J shed 4 bases, with 13 bases lying between them. CDR1 DFQATT and CDR2 SNEGSKA come from the germline V gene (reference sequence). The CDR3 consists of 14 residues. The CDR3 region has the DNA TGCAGTGCTAGCGGGCGTGGGTATTACAATGAGCAGTTCTTC. Translating it yields CSASGRGYYNEQFF.

As to this clonotype: The junction shows a germline mismatch at one end, possibly a read error. The chain uses TRBV20-1 and TRBJ1-5; D gene uncertain. The V gene's germline CDR1 is DFQATT and CDR2 SNEGSKA (reference sequence). The CDR3 totals 15 residues. The CDR3: CSAGDWAGSNQPQHF. As DNA, the CDR3 is TGCAGTGCTGGAGATTGGGCGGGTAGCAATCAGCCCCAGCATTTT.

The V and J genes are TRBV3-1 and TRBJ2-3; D uncertain. This CDR3 region has 14 residues. The V gene's germline CDR1 is LGHDT and CDR2 YNNKEL (reference sequence). The V and J ends lost 4 bases and 5 bases respectively, with 13 bases between them. Here the CDR3 reads CASSPPGGVDTQYF. CDR3 nucleotide sequence: TGTGCCAGCAGCCCCCCGGGCGGCGTAGATACGCAGTATTTT.

This chain links TRBV20-1 with TRBJ2-1, with D perhaps being TRBD1 or TRBD2 (5 bases each). CDR1 DFQATT and CDR2 SNEGSKA come from the germline V gene (reference sequence). V dropped 0 bases and J dropped 12 bases, with 15 bases sitting between them. The CDR3 length is 13 residues. The CDR3 DNA reads TGCAGTGCTAGAGATGGTTGGGAGAGGGGGCAGTTCTTC. Protein product: CSARDGWERGQFF.

This clonotype was detected only a few times. V is TRBV2 and J is TRBJ1-2; D is unclear. Trimming shortened V by 2 bases and J by 8 bases, and 12 bases separated the two germline ends. Germline lookup yields CDR1 SNHLY and CDR2 FYNNEI. The CDR3 totals 13 residues. CDR3 DNA sequence: TGTGCCAGCAGTGAACAGCCTACCAGGGGCTACACCTTC. This sequence encodes CASSEQPTRGYTF.

This clonotype was counted between two and nine times. The chain employs TRBV7-9 and TRBJ2-5; D may match TRBD1 or TRBD2 (5 bases each). CDR3 size: 15 residues. CDR1 is SEHNR, CDR2 FQNEAQ, per germline (reference sequence). The ends were cut back, 5 bases at V and 3 bases at J, with 16 bases in the middle. The CDR3 DNA reads as TGTGCCAGCAGCAATACAGGACTCCTAGAAGAGACCCAGTACTTC. Its translation: CASSNTGLLEETQYF.

The V and J genes are TRBV6-5 and TRBJ2-5; D might be TRBD1 or TRBD2, each matching 5 bases. With the DNA end fitting TRBJ2-7 better, the J assignment may be wrong. Germline loops: CDR1 MNHEY, CDR2 SVGAGI. The CDR3 is 17 amino acids. The DNA for the CDR3 is TGTGCCAGCAGTTACTCGATAAACGGGGCTGCTTACTACGAGCAGTACTTC. Protein: CASSYSINGAAYYEQYF.

This clonotype has just a few counts. The chain has TRBV11-2 and TRBJ2-7; D unresolved. V lost 2 bases and J 0 bases, leaving 8 bases between the germline ends. Germline values: CDR1 SGHAT, CDR2 FQNNGV. The length of the CDR3 is 14 residues. The CDR3 loop is CASSLTAYSYEQYF. In nucleotides, the CDR3 is TGTGCCAGCAGCTTAACGGCATACTCCTACGAGCAGTACTTC.